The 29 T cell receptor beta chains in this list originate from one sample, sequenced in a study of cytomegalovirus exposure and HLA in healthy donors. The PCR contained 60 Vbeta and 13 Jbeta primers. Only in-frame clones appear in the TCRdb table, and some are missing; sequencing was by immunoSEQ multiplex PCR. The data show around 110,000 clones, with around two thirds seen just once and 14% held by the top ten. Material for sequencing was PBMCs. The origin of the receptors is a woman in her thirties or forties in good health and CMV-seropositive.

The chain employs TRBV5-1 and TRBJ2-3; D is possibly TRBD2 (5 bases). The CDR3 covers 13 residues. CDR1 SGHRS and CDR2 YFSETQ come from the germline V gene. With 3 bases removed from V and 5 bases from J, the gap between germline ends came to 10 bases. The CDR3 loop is CASSSRRGDTQYF. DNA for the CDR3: TGCGCCAGCAGCTCCCGCCGGGGAGATACGCAGTATTTT.

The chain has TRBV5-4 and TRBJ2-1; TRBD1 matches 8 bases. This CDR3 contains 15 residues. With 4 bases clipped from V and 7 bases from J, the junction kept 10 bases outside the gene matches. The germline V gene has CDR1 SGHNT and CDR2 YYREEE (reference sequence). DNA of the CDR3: TGTGCCAGCAGCCCATCGCAGGGGGCGAGAAATGAGCAGTTCTTC. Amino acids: CASSPSQGARNEQFF.

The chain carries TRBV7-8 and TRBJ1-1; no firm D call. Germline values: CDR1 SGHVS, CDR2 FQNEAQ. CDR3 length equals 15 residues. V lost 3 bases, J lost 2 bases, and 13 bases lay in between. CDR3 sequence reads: CASSFRGSGNTEAFF. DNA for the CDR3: TGTGCCAGCAGCTTTCGGGGATCCGGAAACACTGAAGCTTTCTTT.

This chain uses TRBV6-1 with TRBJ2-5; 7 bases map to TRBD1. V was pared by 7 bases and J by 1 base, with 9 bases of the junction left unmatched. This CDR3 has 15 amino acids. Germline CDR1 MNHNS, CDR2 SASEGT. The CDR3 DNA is TGTGCCAGCACCGAGGGGGCCCTCATCCAAGAGACCCAGTACTTC. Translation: CASTEGALIQETQYF.

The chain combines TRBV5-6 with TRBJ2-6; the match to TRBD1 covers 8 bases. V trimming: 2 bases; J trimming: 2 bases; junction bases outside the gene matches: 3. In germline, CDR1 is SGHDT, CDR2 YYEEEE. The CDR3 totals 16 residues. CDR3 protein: CASSLQGVAGANVLTF. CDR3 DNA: TGTGCCAGCAGCTTACAGGGGGTCGCTGGGGCCAACGTCCTGACTTTC.

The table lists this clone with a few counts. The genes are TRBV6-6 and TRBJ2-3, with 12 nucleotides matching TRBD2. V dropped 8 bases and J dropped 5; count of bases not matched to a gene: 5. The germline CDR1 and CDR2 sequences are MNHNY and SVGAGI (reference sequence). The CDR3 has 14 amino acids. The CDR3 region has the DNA TGTGCCAGCCTTACTAGCGGGGGGATAGATACGCAGTATTTT. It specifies CASLTSGGIDTQYF.

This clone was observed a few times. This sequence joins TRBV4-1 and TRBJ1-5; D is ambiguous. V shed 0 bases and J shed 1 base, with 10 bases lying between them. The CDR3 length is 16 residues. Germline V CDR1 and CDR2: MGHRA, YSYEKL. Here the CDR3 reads CASSQDEGMSNQPQHF. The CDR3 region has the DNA TGCGCCAGCAGCCAAGACGAGGGAATGAGCAATCAGCCCCAGCATTTT.

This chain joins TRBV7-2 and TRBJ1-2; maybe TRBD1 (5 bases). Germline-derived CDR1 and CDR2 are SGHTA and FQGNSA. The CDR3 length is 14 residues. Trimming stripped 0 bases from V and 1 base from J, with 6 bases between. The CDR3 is CASSLAQVNYGYTF. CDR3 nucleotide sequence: TGTGCCAGCAGCTTAGCACAGGTTAACTATGGCTACACCTTC.

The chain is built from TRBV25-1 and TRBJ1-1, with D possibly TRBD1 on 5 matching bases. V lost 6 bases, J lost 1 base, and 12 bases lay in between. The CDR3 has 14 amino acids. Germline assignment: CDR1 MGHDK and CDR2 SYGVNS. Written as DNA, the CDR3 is TGTGCCAGCAGGAGGGCGGGGGGGAACACTGAAGCTTTCTTT. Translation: CASRRAGGNTEAFF.

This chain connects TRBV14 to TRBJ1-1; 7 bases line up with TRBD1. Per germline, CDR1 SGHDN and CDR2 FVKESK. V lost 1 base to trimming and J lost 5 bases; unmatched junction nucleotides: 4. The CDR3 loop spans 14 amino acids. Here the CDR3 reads CASSQVPGGTEAFF. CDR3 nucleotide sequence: TGTGCCAGCAGCCAAGTCCCAGGGGGAACTGAAGCTTTCTTT.

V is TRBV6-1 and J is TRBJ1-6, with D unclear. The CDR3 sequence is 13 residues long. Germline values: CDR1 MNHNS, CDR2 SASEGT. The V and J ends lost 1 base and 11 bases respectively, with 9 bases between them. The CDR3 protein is CASSEGNGPPLHF. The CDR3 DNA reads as TGTGCCAGCAGTGAAGGTAACGGTCCACCCCTCCACTTT.

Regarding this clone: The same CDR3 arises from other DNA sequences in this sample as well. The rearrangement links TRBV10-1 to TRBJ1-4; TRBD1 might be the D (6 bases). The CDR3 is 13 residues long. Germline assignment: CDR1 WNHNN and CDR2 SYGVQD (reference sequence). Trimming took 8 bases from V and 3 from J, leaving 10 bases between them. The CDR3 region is CASPQGSNEKLFF. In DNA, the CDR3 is TGCGCCAGCCCACAGGGATCTAATGAAAAACTGTTTTTT.

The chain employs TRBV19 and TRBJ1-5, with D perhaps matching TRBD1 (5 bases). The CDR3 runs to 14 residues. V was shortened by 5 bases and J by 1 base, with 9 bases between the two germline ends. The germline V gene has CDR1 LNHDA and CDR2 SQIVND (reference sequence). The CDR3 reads CASSPRQSNQPQHF. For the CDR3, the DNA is TGTGCCAGTAGTCCACGACAGAGCAATCAGCCCCAGCATTTT.

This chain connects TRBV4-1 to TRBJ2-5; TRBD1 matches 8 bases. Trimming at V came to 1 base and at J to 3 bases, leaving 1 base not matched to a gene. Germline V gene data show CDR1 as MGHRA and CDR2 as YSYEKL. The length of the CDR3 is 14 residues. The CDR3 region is CASSQVQGEETQYF. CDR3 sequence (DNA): TGCGCCAGCAGCCAAGTACAGGGGGAAGAGACCCAGTACTTC.

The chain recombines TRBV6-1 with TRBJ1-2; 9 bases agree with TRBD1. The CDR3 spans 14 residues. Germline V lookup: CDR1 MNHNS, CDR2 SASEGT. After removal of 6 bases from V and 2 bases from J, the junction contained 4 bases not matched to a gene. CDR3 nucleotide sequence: TGTGCCAGCAGAGCCGGGACAGGGAACTATGGCTACACCTTC. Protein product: CASRAGTGNYGYTF.

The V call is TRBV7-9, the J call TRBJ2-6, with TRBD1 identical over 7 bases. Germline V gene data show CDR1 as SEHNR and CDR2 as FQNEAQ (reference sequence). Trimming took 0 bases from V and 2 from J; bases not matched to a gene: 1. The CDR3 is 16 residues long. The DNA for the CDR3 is TGTGCCAGCAGCTTAGCTCAGGGGGCTGGGGCCAACGTCCTGACTTTC. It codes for CASSLAQGAGANVLTF.

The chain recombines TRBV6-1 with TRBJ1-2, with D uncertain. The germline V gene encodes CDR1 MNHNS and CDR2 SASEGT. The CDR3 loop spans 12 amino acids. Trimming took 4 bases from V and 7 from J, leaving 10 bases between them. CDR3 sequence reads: CASSGRWAGYTF. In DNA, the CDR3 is TGTGCCAGCAGTGGAAGGTGGGCTGGCTACACCTTC.

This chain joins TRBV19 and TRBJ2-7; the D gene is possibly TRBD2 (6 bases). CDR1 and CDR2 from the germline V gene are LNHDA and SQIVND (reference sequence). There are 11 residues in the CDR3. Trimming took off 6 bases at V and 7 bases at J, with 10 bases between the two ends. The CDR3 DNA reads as TGTGCCAGTAGGGGCGGGGTAGAGCAGTACTTC. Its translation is CASRGGVEQYF.

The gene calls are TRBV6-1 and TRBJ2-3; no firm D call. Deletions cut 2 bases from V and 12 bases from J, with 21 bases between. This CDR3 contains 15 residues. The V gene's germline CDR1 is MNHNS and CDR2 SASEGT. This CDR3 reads CASSESPTSERIQYF. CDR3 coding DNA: TGTGCCAGCAGTGAAAGTCCGACGTCAGAGCGTATCCAGTATTTT.

CDR3 residues: CASSVGRANTGELFF. CDR3 DNA sequence: TGTGCCAGCAGCGTAGGGAGGGCGAACACCGGGGAGCTGTTTTTT. The V gene is TRBV9, the J gene TRBJ2-2; D is possibly TRBD2 (6 bases). Germline loops: CDR1 SGDLS, CDR2 YYNGEE. V lost 0 bases to trimming and J lost 0 bases, with 6 bases between them. This CDR3 is built from 15 residues.

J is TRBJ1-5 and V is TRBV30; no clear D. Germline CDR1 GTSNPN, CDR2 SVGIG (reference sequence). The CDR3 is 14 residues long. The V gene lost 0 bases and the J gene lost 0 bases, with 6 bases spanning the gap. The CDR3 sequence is CAWSVQHSNQPQHF. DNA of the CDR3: TGTGCCTGGAGTGTACAGCATAGCAATCAGCCCCAGCATTTT. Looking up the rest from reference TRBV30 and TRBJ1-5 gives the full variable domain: SQTIHQWPATLVQPVGSPLSLECTVEGTSNPNLYWYRQAAGRGLQLLFYSVGIGQISSEVPQNLSASRPQDRQFILSSKKLLLSDSGFYLCAWSVQHSNQPQHFGDGTRLSIL.

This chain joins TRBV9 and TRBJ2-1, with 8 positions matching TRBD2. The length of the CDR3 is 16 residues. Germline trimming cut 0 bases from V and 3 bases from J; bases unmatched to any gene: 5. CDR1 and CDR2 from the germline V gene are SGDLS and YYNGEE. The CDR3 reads CASSVEAGDHYNEQFF. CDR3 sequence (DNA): TGTGCCAGCAGCGTAGAAGCGGGGGACCACTACAATGAGCAGTTCTTC.

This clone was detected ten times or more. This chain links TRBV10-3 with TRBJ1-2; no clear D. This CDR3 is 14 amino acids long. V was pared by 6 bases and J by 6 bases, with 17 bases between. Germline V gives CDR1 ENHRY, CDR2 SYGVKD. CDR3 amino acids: CAIRDRWMEDGYTF. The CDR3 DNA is TGTGCCATCAGGGACCGCTGGATGGAGGATGGCTACACCTTC.

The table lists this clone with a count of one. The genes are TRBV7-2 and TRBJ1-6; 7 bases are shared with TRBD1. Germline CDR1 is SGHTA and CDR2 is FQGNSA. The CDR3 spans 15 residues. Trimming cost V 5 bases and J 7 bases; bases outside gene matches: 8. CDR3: CASSGRDSGNSPLHF. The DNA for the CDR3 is TGTGCCAGCAGCGGGCGGGACAGCGGGAATTCACCCCTCCACTTT.

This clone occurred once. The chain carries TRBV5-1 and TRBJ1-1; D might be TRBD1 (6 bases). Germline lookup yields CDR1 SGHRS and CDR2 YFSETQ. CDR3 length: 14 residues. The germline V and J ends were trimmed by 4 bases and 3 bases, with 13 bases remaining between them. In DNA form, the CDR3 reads TGCGCCAGCAGCCTCTCCAGGGGCCACACTGAAGCTTTCTTT. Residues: CASSLSRGHTEAFF.

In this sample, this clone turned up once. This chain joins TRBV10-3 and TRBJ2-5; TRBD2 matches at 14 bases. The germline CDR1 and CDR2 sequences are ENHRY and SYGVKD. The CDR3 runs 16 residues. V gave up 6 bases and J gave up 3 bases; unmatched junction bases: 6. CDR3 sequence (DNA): TGTGCCATCAGGACTAGCGGGGGGGCGTTGGAAGAGACCCAGTACTTC. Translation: CAIRTSGGALEETQYF.

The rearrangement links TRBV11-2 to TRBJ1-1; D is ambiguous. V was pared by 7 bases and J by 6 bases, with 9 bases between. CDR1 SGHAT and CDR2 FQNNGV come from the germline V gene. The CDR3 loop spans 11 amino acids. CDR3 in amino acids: CASKGSAEAFF. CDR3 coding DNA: TGTGCCAGCAAAGGGAGCGCTGAAGCTTTCTTT.

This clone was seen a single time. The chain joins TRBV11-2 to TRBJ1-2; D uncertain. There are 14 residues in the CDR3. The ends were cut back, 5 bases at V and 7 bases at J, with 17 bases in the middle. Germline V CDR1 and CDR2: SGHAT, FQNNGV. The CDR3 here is CASSPRVSGSGYTF. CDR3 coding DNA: TGTGCCAGCAGCCCCCGGGTTTCGGGTTCTGGCTACACCTTC.

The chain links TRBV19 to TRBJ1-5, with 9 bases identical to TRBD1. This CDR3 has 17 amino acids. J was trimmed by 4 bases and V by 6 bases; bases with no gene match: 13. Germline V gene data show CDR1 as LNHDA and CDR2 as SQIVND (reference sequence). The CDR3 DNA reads TGTGCCAGTAGGAATAACAGGGGGCTAAGAAAGAATCAGCCCCAGCATTTT. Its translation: CASRNNRGLRKNQPQHF.